A selection of T cell receptor beta chains follows, all from one sample in a study of cytomegalovirus exposure and HLA in healthy donors. Measured with immunoSEQ multiplex PCR; TCRdb has only the in-frame clones, and not every one. The sample includes around 50,000 clones, about 80% of them seen just once. Sequencing input: PBMCs. These receptors were taken from a man aged 50 or older in good health and CMV-seronegative. The CDR3 runs from the conserved cysteine through the conserved F or W. Fields, in order: J gene, clone size, V gene, D gene, CDR3 DNA, CDR3 protein. A D gene is named only where the DNA matches it firmly. Not all rows give a size; the values are once, few, many and, for expanded clones, a class.

>TRBJ1-2|-|TRBV7-8|TRBD1
TGTGCCAGCAGCCCACTCCGCGTCCTCACAGGGGTAGCTAACTATGGCTACACCTTC
CASSPLRVLTGVANYGYTF
>TRBJ2-1|-|TRBV6-6|-
TGTGCCAGCAGTTACTCACGGGACTCCTACAATGAGCAGTTCTTC
CASSYSRDSYNEQFF
>TRBJ2-7|once|TRBV11-2|-
TGTGCCAGCAGCTTAGATCGCGAGCTAGTGGGCGAGCAGTACTTC
CASSLDRELVGEQYF
>TRBJ2-5|-|TRBV6-1|TRBD2
TGTGCCAGCAGTGAAGCCGTTCGGACTAGCGGGAGGGAGACCCAGTACTTC
CASSEAVRTSGRETQYF
>TRBJ1-5|-|TRBV19|-
TGTGCCAGTAGTACCCAAGCCAGGGTCCCGCCCCAGCATTTT
CASSTQARVPPQHF
>TRBJ1-2|-|TRBV6-5|-
TGTGCCAGCAGTGAGGCGGGGGGGGGCTACACCTTC
CASSEAGGGYTF
>TRBJ1-2|-|TRBV10-3|-
TGTGCCATCAGCGAACCAGTCGTGGCTTCCTATGGCTACACCTTC
CAISEPVVASYGYTF
>TRBJ2-2|-|TRBV7-6|-
TGTGCCAGCAGCTCCCCGACCGGGGAGCTGTTTTTT
CASSSPTGELFF
>TRBJ2-3|-|TRBV30|TRBD2
TGTGCCTGGAGAGCAGCGGGGGGGCCGAATACGCAGTATTTT
CAWRAAGGPNTQYF
>TRBJ2-7|once|TRBV2|TRBD1
TGTGCCAGCAGTCCACAGGGGTCCGGCTACGAGCAGTACTTC
CASSPQGSGYEQYF
>TRBJ1-5|few|TRBV28|TRBD1
TGTGCCAGCAGTTCCAGGGGGCTAAGACAGCCCCAGCATTTT
CASSSRGLRQPQHF
>TRBJ2-1|-|TRBV15|TRBD1
TGTGCCACCAGCGACGGACAGGGGTGGGACAATGAGCAGTTCTTC
CATSDGQGWDNEQFF
>TRBJ1-1|-|TRBV11-2|-
TGTGCCAGCAGCTTAGATGGCCGTAAGGCTTTCTTT
CASSLDGRKAFF
>TRBJ2-7|-|TRBV7-8|-
TGTGCCAGCAGCTTAGGAGGGGGTGGGTCCTACGAGCAGTACTTC
CASSLGGGGSYEQYF
>TRBJ1-1|-|TRBV6-1|-
TGTGCCAGCAGTGGAAGACAGACTAACACTGAAGCTTTCTTT
CASSGRQTNTEAFF
>TRBJ2-2|-|TRBV7-2|TRBD2
TGTGCCAGCAGCTTAGCGGCGGGGGGGAACACCGGGGAGCTGTTTTTT
CASSLAAGGNTGELFF
>TRBJ1-1|-|TRBV7-9|TRBD1
TGTGCCAGCAGCCACGAGGTCCCAGGGGGGACTGAAGCTTTCTTT
CASSHEVPGGTEAFF
>TRBJ1-2|-|TRBV14|-
TGTGCCAGCAGCCAAGGGGCAGGGGTTTTCTATGGCTACACCTTC
CASSQGAGVFYGYTF
>TRBJ1-2|once|TRBV28|TRBD1
TGTGCCAGCAGTAGGACAGGGGTCCCAACTAACTATGGCTACACCTTC
CASSRTGVPTNYGYTF
>TRBJ2-7|few|TRBV5-4|TRBD1
TGTGCCAGCAGCCTCGGGACAGGGGGATGGTACGAGCAGTACTTC
CASSLGTGGWYEQYF
>TRBJ1-2|-|TRBV27|TRBD1
TGTGCCAGCAGTCTAGGACAGGGACTAAACTATGGCTACACCTTC
CASSLGQGLNYGYTF
>TRBJ2-7|-|TRBV28|-
TGTGCCAGCAGGCCCGACAGCCGGAGGGGGCAGTACTTC
CASRPDSRRGQYF
>TRBJ1-5|-|TRBV6-6|-
TGTGCCAGCAGGACCTTTGGGGGCGGCAATCAGCCCCAGCATTTT
CASRTFGGGNQPQHF
>TRBJ2-7|-|TRBV5-6|-
TGTGCCAGCAGCTTGACAGGGACCTACGAGCAGTACTTC
CASSLTGTYEQYF
>TRBJ2-2|-|TRBV6-6|TRBD2
TGTGCCAGCAGTTACTCGCGGGGGGACACCGGGGAGCTGTTTTTT
CASSYSRGDTGELFF
>TRBJ1-4|-|TRBV9|TRBD1
TGTGCCAGCAGCGTCGGACAGACAGGGGGCGCAACTAATGAAAAACTGTTTTTT
CASSVGQTGGATNEKLFF
>TRBJ1-2|-|TRBV7-2|-
TGTGCCAGCAGCCGAGGCGGGGGAGGGAACTATGGCTACACCTTC
CASSRGGGGNYGYTF
>TRBJ1-2|-|TRBV6-5|-
TGTGCCAGCAGGAGGGATCTCGGCAATGGCTACACCTTC
CASRRDLGNGYTF
>TRBJ2-5|once|TRBV28|TRBD1
TGTGCCAGCAGGGAGCCTGGGACAGGGAATGTGAAGGTTAGAGAGACCCAGTACTTC
CASREPGTGNVKVRETQYF
>TRBJ2-2|-|TRBV4-2|TRBD2
TGTGCCAGCAGCCAAGGTATAGCGGGGGGATCGAACACCGGGGAGCTGTTTTTT
CASSQGIAGGSNTGELFF
>TRBJ2-3|-|TRBV19|-
TGTGCCAGTAGTAAGGCGGGGACCACAGATACGCAGTATTTT
CASSKAGTTDTQYF
>TRBJ2-7|-|TRBV19|TRBD2
TGTGCCAGTAGCCTCGGGGGGGAGCAGTACTTC
CASSLGGEQYF
>TRBJ2-1|-|TRBV11-2|-
TGTGCCAGCAGCATTAGCGGAGATTACAATGAGCAGTTCTTC
CASSISGDYNEQFF
>TRBJ2-7|medium-sized|TRBV7-6|TRBD2
TGTGCCAGCAGCCAGGGGACTAGCGGGGGGGCCCGGTACGAGCAGTACTTC
CASSQGTSGGARYEQYF
>TRBJ1-4|-|TRBV2|-
TGTGCCAGCATCAGTTCTAATGAAAAACTGTTTTTT
CASISSNEKLFF
>TRBJ1-5|-|TRBV6-5|-
TGCGCCAGCAGTGCGGCCAGTTATCAGCCCCAGCATTTT
CASSAASYQPQHF
>TRBJ2-3|-|TRBV5-4|TRBD1
TGTGCCAGCAGCTTGGACTTACAATTCGGGACAGGGGGAACAGATACGCAGTATTTT
CASSLDLQFGTGGTDTQYF
>TRBJ2-7|-|TRBV28|TRBD2
TGTGCCAGCAGTTTCCGACTAGCGGGGGGCCCATTGACCTACGAGCAGTACTTC
CASSFRLAGGPLTYEQYF
>TRBJ2-7|-|TRBV5-1|-
TGCGCCAGCAGCTTGCACGTCGGCTCCTACGAGCAGTACTTC
CASSLHVGSYEQYF
>TRBJ2-3|-|TRBV6-1|-
TGTGCCAACCAAGGAGGAACCGATACGCAGTATTTT
CANQGGTDTQYF
>TRBJ2-2|-|TRBV18|-
TGTGCCAGCTCACCTAAACAGGATAGCACCGGGGAGCTGTTTTTT
CASSPKQDSTGELFF
>TRBJ2-5|-|TRBV9|-
TGTGCCAGCAGCAAGGGACGGAGGGTAGGAGAGACCCAGTACTTC
CASSKGRRVGETQYF
>TRBJ2-7|-|TRBV11-1|-
TGTGCCAGCAGCTTATCGACTGGAAGCTCCTACGAGCAGTACTTC
CASSLSTGSSYEQYF
>TRBJ2-2|-|TRBV7-3|TRBD1
TGTGCCAGCAGCTTAAGACAGGGGGGCACCGGGGAGCTGTTTTTT
CASSLRQGGTGELFF
>TRBJ1-1|-|TRBV6-4|TRBD1
TGTGCCAGCAAATTACAGGGGACGAACACTGAAGCTTTCTTT
CASKLQGTNTEAFF
>TRBJ2-2|once|TRBV14|TRBD1
TGTGCCAGCAGCCAACTACGACAGGGAAACACCGGGGAGCTGTTTTTT
CASSQLRQGNTGELFF
>TRBJ2-1|-|TRBV4-3|-
TGCGCCAGCAGCCCCGGACAGCCTACCCCCTACAATGAGCAGTTCTTC
CASSPGQPTPYNEQFF